The 26 T cell receptor beta chains below were found in one sample sequenced in a study of identical twins. TCRdb fed the 5' RACE reads into MiXCR, producing one record per CDR3 protein. The sample carries hundreds of thousands of distinct CDR3 sequences, over 13% recorded once. Sequencing input: memory (CD45RO+) T cells sorted from blood. These receptors were taken from a woman aged 18-30 years in good health.

This clonotype showed up just a few times. The J gene is TRBJ1-1, the V gene TRBV5-1, with D possibly TRBD1 on 5 matching bases. The CDR3 sequence is 13 residues long. Germline-derived CDR1 and CDR2 are SGHRS and YFSETQ. Trimming pared 2 bases from V and 4 bases from J, leaving 9 bases between. Here the CDR3 reads CASSFRDLTEAFF. The CDR3 DNA is TGCGCCAGCAGCTTCAGGGACCTCACTGAAGCTTTCTTT.

This clonotype was seen repeatedly, ten times or more. V and J are TRBV20-1 and TRBJ2-2, with 12 bases that match TRBD2. J lost 4 bases, V lost 6 bases, and 6 bases had no gene match. This CDR3 comprises 15 residues. The germline CDR1 and CDR2 sequences are DFQATT and SNEGSKA (reference sequence). The CDR3 DNA follows: TGCAGTGCACTGACTAGCGGGAGACCCACCGGGGAGCTGTTTTTT. Translating it yields CSALTSGRPTGELFF.

The chain uses TRBV5-8 and TRBJ1-6, with a tentative D call TRBD1 (6 bases). The germline V and J ends were trimmed by 0 bases and 11 bases, with 12 bases remaining between them. This CDR3 region has 14 residues. CDR1 is SGHTS and CDR2 is YDEGEE in the germline V gene. The CDR3 here is CASSLEQGRTPLHF. The CDR3 coding sequence is TGTGCCAGCAGCTTGGAACAGGGCAGGACACCCCTCCACTTT.

This chain uses TRBV20-1 with TRBJ2-1; D remains ambiguous. CDR3 size: 13 residues. Trimming left V 4 bases short and J 7 bases short, with 14 bases between. Germline lookup yields CDR1 DFQATT and CDR2 SNEGSKA (reference sequence). DNA for the CDR3: TGCAGTGCTACAGAATTTAGGTCGAATGAGCAGTTCTTC. It specifies CSATEFRSNEQFF.

This clonotype was detected a few times. The genes are TRBV6-5 and TRBJ2-7; D could derive from TRBD1 or TRBD2 (6 bases each). The CDR3 is 15 amino acids. Trimming took off 2 bases at V and 2 bases at J, with 13 bases between the two ends. Germline V gives CDR1 MNHEY, CDR2 SVGAGI. The CDR3 DNA is TGTGCCAGCAGTTACGGGTCGGGGGCAACCTACGAGCAGTACTTC. Its translation: CASSYGSGATYEQYF.

This clonotype was recorded a few times. The chain is built from TRBV20-1 and TRBJ2-1; TRBD2 aligns across 10 bases. This CDR3 region has 16 residues. The germline gives CDR1 DFQATT, CDR2 SNEGSKA (reference sequence). Losses at the gene ends were 3 bases for V and 7 bases for J; bases not matched to a gene: 12. In nucleotides, the CDR3 is TGCAGTGCTAGTAAACAGCGGGGGGGCCGGTATAATGAGCAGTTCTTC. Its protein product is CSASKQRGGRYNEQFF.

The rearrangement joins TRBV5-1 to TRBJ2-5; no clear D. Per the germline V gene, CDR1 is SGHRS and CDR2 is YFSETQ. There are 13 residues in the CDR3. The V and J ends lost 5 bases and 3 bases respectively, with 11 bases between them. CDR3 sequence: CASRPRAEETQYF. Written as DNA, the CDR3 is TGCGCCAGCAGACCCCGGGCTGAAGAGACCCAGTACTTC.

This clonotype was recorded many times. J is TRBJ2-1 and V is TRBV19; maybe TRBD2 (5 bases). The length of the CDR3 is 14 residues. The germline V and J ends were trimmed by 5 bases and 4 bases, with 12 bases remaining between them. CDR1 is LNHDA and CDR2 is SQIVND in the germline V gene (reference sequence). CDR3 nucleotides: TGTGCCAGTAGTCCTGAGCCGGGATACAATGAGCAGTTCTTC. Translated: CASSPEPGYNEQFF.

This chain uses TRBV5-1 with TRBJ2-5; 8 bases are a match to TRBD1. Germline CDR1 SGHRS, CDR2 YFSETQ. V trimming: 0 bases; J trimming: 6 bases; junction bases outside the gene matches: 7. The CDR3 contains 15 residues. CDR3 in DNA: TGCGCCAGCAGCTTGGAAACAGGGGGAGCGAAGACCCAGTACTTC. Translating gives CASSLETGGAKTQYF.

V and J are TRBV7-9 and TRBJ2-2; TRBD1 matches 7 bases. The germline gives CDR1 SEHNR, CDR2 FQNEAQ (reference sequence). The CDR3 runs 14 residues. J lost 6 bases, V lost 6 bases, and 7 bases had no gene match. CDR3 nucleotide sequence: TGTGCCAGCAGTTACAGGGGAAGTTCCGGGGAGCTGTTTTTT. Its protein is CASSYRGSSGELFF. The whole variable domain, filled in from reference TRBV7-9 and TRBJ2-2, reads DTGVSQNPRHKITKRGQNVTFRCDPISEHNRLYWYRQTLGQGPEFLTYFQNEAQLEKSRLLSDRFSAERPKGSFSTLEIQRTEQGDSAMYLCASSYRGSSGELFFGEGSRLTVL.

The CDR3 DNA sequence: TGTGCCAGCAGCTGGGGTCCTGGGGCCAACGTCCTGACTTTC. This codes for CASSWGPGANVLTF. This chain uses TRBV7-9 with TRBJ2-6; no clear D. The germline V gene has CDR1 SEHNR and CDR2 FQNEAQ (reference sequence). CDR3 length equals 14 residues. Trimming took off 4 bases at V and 2 bases at J, with 6 bases between the two ends.

This clonotype was seen a handful of times. This sequence joins TRBV12-3 or TRBV12-4 and TRBJ2-2, with D tentatively TRBD1 (5 bases). This CDR3 contains 15 residues. Trimming stripped 1 base from V and 3 bases from J, with 9 bases between. CDR3 coding DNA: TGTGCCAGCAGTTTAGTCAGGGTCCACACCGGGGAGCTGTTTTTT. Translated: CASSLVRVHTGELFF.

A note on this clonotype: An end of the junction does not agree with germline; a read error may underlie this. This rearrangement joins TRBV5-1 to TRBJ2-2, with TRBD2 as a possible D gene (5 bases). Germline CDR1 SGHRS, CDR2 YFSETQ. CDR3 length: 14 residues. The CDR3 reads CASSLGAEAGKLFF. CDR3 nucleotide sequence: TGCGCCAGCAGCTTGGGAGCCGAGGCCGGGAAGCTGTTTTTT. Full variable domain (outside the CDR3, taken from reference TRBV5-1 and TRBJ2-2): KAGVTQTPRYLIKTRGQQVTLSCSPISGHRSVSWYQQTPGQGLQFLFEYFSETQRNKGNFPGRFSGRQFSNSRSEMNVSTLELGDSALYLCASSLGAEAGKLFFGEGSRLTVL.

The chain joins TRBV3-1 to TRBJ1-2; D remains unclear. Germline CDR1 reads LGHDT; CDR2 reads YNNKEL (reference sequence). V was cut by 1 base and J by 2 bases, with 11 bases left in between. The CDR3 covers 15 residues. The CDR3 DNA is TGTGCCAGCAGCCAAGGAGCAAGAGGGAACTATGGCTACACCTTC. Encoded protein: CASSQGARGNYGYTF.

This clonotype was counted only a few times. The CDR3 nucleotides read TGCAGTGCTACCGGGACTAGCGGGATCCGAGGGCAGTTCTTC. Its translation is CSATGTSGIRGQFF. This chain uses TRBV20-1 with TRBJ2-1; 13 nucleotides align to TRBD2. J gave up 12 bases and V 4 bases, and 9 bases lay outside the gene matches. Germline V gene data show CDR1 as DFQATT and CDR2 as SNEGSKA (reference sequence). The CDR3 length is 14 residues.

This clonotype was seen a handful of times. This chain joins TRBV7-2 and TRBJ2-7; a weak D match, TRBD2 (5 bases). CDR3 length: 14 residues. CDR1 is SGHTA and CDR2 is FQGNSA in the germline V gene. The V and J ends lost 4 bases and 2 bases respectively, with 12 bases between them. The DNA of the CDR3 is TGTGCCAGCAGCTCCCGGACGGGGACCTACGAGCAGTACTTC. This codes for CASSSRTGTYEQYF.

The gene calls are TRBV30 and TRBJ2-1, with 12 nucleotides matching TRBD2. J was trimmed by 12 bases and V by 3 bases; bases with no gene match: 12. The CDR3 contains 15 residues. Germline-derived CDR1 and CDR2 are GTSNPN and SVGIG (reference sequence). The CDR3 nucleotides read TGTGCCTGGAGCCTTGGGCTAGCGGGAGGGCCGGGGCAGTTCTTC. This encodes CAWSLGLAGGPGQFF.

V is TRBV20-1 and J is TRBJ1-1; 8 positions match TRBD1. This CDR3 spans 12 amino acids. Germline V gene sequence: CDR1 DFQATT, CDR2 SNEGSKA (reference sequence). CDR3 bases: TGCAGGGGGACAGGAGGGAACACTGAAGCTTTCTTT. Its protein product is CRGTGGNTEAFF.

The chain has TRBV7-8 and TRBJ2-1; D uncertain. Germline V CDR1 and CDR2: SGHVS, FQNEAQ. The V and J ends lost 5 bases and 4 bases respectively, with 18 bases between them. CDR3 length: 16 amino acids. The CDR3 DNA is TGTGCCAGCAGCCCCTCTAGACACGGAACGTACAATGAGCAGTTCTTC. Protein product: CASSPSRHGTYNEQFF.

The genes are TRBV29-1 and TRBJ2-3; D may correspond to TRBD1 or TRBD2 (5 bases each). The length of the CDR3 is 13 residues. V was shortened by 4 bases and J by 6 bases, with 14 bases between the two germline ends. The germline gives CDR1 SQVTM, CDR2 ANQGSEA. The CDR3 region has the DNA TGCAGCGTTGTGGGACCCAGGTTGGATACGCAGTATTTT. Encoded protein: CSVVGPRLDTQYF.

This clonotype was counted at least ten times. The V call is TRBV5-1, the J call TRBJ1-5; unclear D gene. The CDR3 is 15 residues long. V dropped 0 bases and J dropped 1 base, with 8 bases sitting between them. Germline lookup yields CDR1 SGHRS and CDR2 YFSETQ. The CDR3: CASSLEGGSNQPQHF. CDR3 coding DNA: TGCGCCAGCAGCTTGGAAGGCGGGAGCAATCAGCCCCAGCATTTT.

This clonotype has only a few counts. The chain recombines TRBV29-1 with TRBJ2-7; the match to TRBD1 covers 10 bases. Germline CDR1 is SQVTM and CDR2 is ANQGSEA. CDR3 length: 13 residues. Unmatched junction bases numbered 6, after V lost 4 bases and J lost 6 bases. CDR3 nucleotide sequence: TGCAGCGTTGGGTCGGGACAGGGGAGCGAGCAGTACTTC. Residues: CSVGSGQGSEQYF.

Within the sample, this clonotype is medium-sized (0.01 to 0.1%). The chain recombines TRBV27 with TRBJ2-7; 8 bases align to TRBD2. There are 13 residues in the CDR3. Losses at the gene ends were 3 bases for V and 6 bases for J; bases not matched to a gene: 4. Per the germline V gene, CDR1 is MNHEY and CDR2 is SMNVEV (reference sequence). CDR3 loop: CASSFGREGEQYF. CDR3 nucleotides: TGTGCCAGCAGTTTTGGTCGGGAGGGCGAGCAGTACTTC.

This chain links TRBV20-1 with TRBJ2-7; 7 bases map to TRBD2. Germline lookup yields CDR1 DFQATT and CDR2 SNEGSKA (reference sequence). This CDR3 is built from 14 residues. V trimming: 1 base; J trimming: 0 bases; junction bases outside the gene matches: 3. The CDR3 DNA reads as TGCAGTGCTAGAGTAGCGGGCCACTCCTACGAGCAGTACTTC. Translating it yields CSARVAGHSYEQYF.

The chain couples TRBV6-2 or TRBV6-3 to TRBJ2-2; 9 bases line up with TRBD2. This CDR3 comprises 16 residues. Germline CDR1 is MNHEY and CDR2 is SVGEGT. The trim removed 6 bases at V and 5 bases at J, leaving 10 bases unmatched. CDR3 in DNA: TGTGCCAGCAGAGGATACAGGCGGGAGGGAACCGGGGAGCTGTTTTTT. Translating it yields CASRGYRREGTGELFF.

The chain is built from TRBV4-3 and TRBJ2-2; 10 bases align to TRBD2. CDR1 is LGHNA, CDR2 YSLEER, per germline. The CDR3 length is 19 residues. V was clipped by 0 bases and J by 5 bases; unmatched bases: 12. CDR3 residues: CASSQEYEREGRGTGELFF. DNA of the CDR3: TGCGCCAGCAGCCAAGAATACGAGCGGGAGGGCCGGGGGACCGGGGAGCTGTTTTTT.